This entry features one T cell receptor (beta chain) sequence. No cognate antigen has been identified for it. Per-nucleotide qualities are absent, and no much larger clonotype sits a single base away. The immunoSEQ Assay was used to sequence TCRbeta CDR3 regions. After extraction, genomic DNA underwent amplification by bias-controlled multiplex PCR, followed by high-throughput sequencing. The paper's data handling went like this. To quantify the absolute abundance of each unique TCRbeta CDR3 region, sequences were collapsed and filtered. T cell fraction was estimated by normalizing TCRbeta template counts to usable DNA, which was measured by amplifying reference genes present in all nucleated cells. Repertoire TCRs were annotated as SARS-CoV-2-specific when V gene, CDR3 amino acid sequence and J gene were exactly matched to a known reactive TCR set. MIRA supplied the reference SARS-CoV-2 TCR set, which was filtered for enrichment in COVID-19-positive ImmuneCODE repertoires so that public or cross-reactive TCRs were removed. Using the MIRA antigens, annotated TCRs were further analysed by specific ORF or by position within an ORF. Breadth was defined as the number of annotated unique rearrangements divided by the total number of unique productive rearrangements, and depth was defined as the summed frequency of the annotated unique rearrangements. Group comparisons of TCR breadth used two-sided Wilcoxon rank-sum tests. TCRdb's version of the immuneACCESS table is confined to in-frame rearrangements and falls short of the full clone set. An unresolved V gene accounts for under half of the shortfall where checked; the remainder is of unknown origin. That table is the source of V, J and clone size, and D and trimming were worked out from the DNA. For this sample the table gives about 390,000 clones, of which more than 85% were detected only once. The ten largest clones take up 3.5% of the sample.

What the treatment or condition label conveys for this sample: about 20 received Ad26.COV2.S at low or high dose, single or two shots; about 5 received placebo; per-sample allocation not given. Repertoires of vaccine and placebo recipients were sequenced from samples collected on day 63 after the first injection. In Cohort 1b, around 23 adults aged 18-55 years were enrolled at a single site in Boston, USA, between 29 July and 7 August 2020. Ad26.COV2.S consisted of a replication-incompetent adenovirus type 26 vector by which a prefusion-stabilized SARS-CoV-2 spike protein from the original Wuhan strain was expressed. The sample comes from a study of Ad26.COV2.S vaccination and SARS-CoV-2 variants (dated by TCRdb to about 2021). With respect to the entire study: Vaccine-arm donors were drawn from COV1001, a multicentre, randomized, double-blind, placebo-controlled phase I-IIa trial of Ad26.COV2.S in healthy adults. Dosing of Ad26.COV2.S was intramuscular, at either 5x10^10 or 1x10^11 viral particles, delivered as one shot or as two shots spaced 56 days apart. TCRbeta repertoire sequencing was used to assess the specificity and breadth of SARS-CoV-2-reactive T cell receptors after Ad26.COV2.S vaccination. The TCR-sequenced set comprised about 32 samples: around 20 Ad26.COV2.S vaccine recipients, 5 placebo recipients and 8 SARS-CoV-2 convalescent individuals. Participants in the trial were split at random into five groups of five each, receiving low-dose or high-dose Ad26.COV2.S once or twice, or else placebo on both occasions. Blinding of investigators to trial group allocation was maintained during experiments and outcome assessment. The investigation overall reported the following: Spike-specific TCR breadth was higher in Ad26.COV2.S recipients than in placebo recipients (P = 0.0014). It was noted by the authors that total T cell responses may have been underestimated by the TCR breadth and depth analyses. Comparable non-spike TCR breadth was observed between vaccine and placebo recipients, consistent with only spike being contained in the vaccine. The study was not powered for comparison of responses between vaccine doses or regimens. After vaccination, substantial breadth of spike-specific CD8+ and CD4+ T cell responses was reported.

The sample in question was peripheral blood, obtained in a trial of Ad26.COV2.S vaccine versus placebo. The TCR comes from a person aged 18-65 years who received the Ad26.COV2.S COVID-19 vaccine or a placebo.

The CDR3 loop reads CASSPPRGPERAPTDTQYF. The nucleotide sequence reads TGTGCCAGCAGCCCACCGCGGGGCCCAGAAAGGGCCCCCACAGATACGCAGTATTTT. The V and J segments used are TRBV5-6 and TRBJ2-3; tentative D gene TRBD2, with 6 bases matching. CDR3 length: 19 amino acids, cysteine to phenylalanine. Only the CDR3 region is kept as DNA, spanning 57 bases read in frame from base 1. V sheds 4 bases and J sheds 2 bases, leaving 26 bases between their ends. In the germline V gene, CDR1 corresponds to SGHDT and CDR2 to YYEEEE. The CDR3, completed at both ends by the reference TRBV5-6 and TRBJ2-3 genes, gives the full variable domain DAGVTQSPTHLIKTRGQQVTLRCSPKSGHDTVSWYQQALGQGPQFIFQYYEEEERQRGNFPDRFSGHQFPNYSSELNVNALLLGDSALYLCASSPPRGPERAPTDTQYFGPGTRLTVL.